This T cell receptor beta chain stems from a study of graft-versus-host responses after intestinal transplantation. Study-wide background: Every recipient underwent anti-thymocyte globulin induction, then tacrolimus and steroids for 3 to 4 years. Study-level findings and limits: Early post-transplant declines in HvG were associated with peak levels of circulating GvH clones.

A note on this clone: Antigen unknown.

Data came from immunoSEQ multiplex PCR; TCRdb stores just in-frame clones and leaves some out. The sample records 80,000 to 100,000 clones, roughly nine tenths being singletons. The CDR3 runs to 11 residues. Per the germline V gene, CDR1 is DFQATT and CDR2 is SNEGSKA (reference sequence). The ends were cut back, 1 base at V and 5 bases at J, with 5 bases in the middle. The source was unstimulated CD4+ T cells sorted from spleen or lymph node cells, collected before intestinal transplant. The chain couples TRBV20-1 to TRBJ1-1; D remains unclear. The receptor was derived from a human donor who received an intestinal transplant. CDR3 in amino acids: CSARVVTEAFF. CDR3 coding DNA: TGCAGTGCTAGAGTAGTGACTGAAGCTTTCTTT.